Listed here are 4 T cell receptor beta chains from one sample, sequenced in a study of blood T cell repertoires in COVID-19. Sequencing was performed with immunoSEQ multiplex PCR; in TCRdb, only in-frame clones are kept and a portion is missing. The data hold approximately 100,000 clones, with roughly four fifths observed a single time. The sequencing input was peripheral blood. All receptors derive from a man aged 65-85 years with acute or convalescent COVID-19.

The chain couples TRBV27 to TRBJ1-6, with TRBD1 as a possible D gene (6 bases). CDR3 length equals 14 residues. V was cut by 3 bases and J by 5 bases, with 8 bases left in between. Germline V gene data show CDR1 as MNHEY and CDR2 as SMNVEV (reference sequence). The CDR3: CASSFQGNNSPLHF. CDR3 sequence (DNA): TGTGCCAGCAGTTTTCAGGGGAATAATTCACCCCTCCACTTT.

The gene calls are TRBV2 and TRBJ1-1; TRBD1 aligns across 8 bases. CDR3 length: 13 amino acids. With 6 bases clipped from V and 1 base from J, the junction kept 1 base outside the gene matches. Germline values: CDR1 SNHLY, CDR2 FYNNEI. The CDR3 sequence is CASSQGANTEAFF. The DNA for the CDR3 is TGTGCCAGCAGCCAGGGGGCGAACACTGAAGCTTTCTTT.

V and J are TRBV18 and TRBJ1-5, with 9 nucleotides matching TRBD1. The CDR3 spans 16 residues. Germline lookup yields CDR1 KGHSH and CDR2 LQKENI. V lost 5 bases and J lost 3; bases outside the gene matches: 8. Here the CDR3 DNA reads TGTGCCAGCTCAGCGACAGGGGGAGATAACAATCAGCCCCAGCATTTT. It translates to CASSATGGDNNQPQHF.

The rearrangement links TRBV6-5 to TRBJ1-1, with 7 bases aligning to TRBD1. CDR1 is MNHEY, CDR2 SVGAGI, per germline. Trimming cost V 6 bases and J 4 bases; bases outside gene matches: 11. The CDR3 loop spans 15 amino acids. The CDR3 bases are TGTGCCAGCAGATTTACCCGACAGGGAGGCACTGAAGCTTTCTTT. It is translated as CASRFTRQGGTEAFF.